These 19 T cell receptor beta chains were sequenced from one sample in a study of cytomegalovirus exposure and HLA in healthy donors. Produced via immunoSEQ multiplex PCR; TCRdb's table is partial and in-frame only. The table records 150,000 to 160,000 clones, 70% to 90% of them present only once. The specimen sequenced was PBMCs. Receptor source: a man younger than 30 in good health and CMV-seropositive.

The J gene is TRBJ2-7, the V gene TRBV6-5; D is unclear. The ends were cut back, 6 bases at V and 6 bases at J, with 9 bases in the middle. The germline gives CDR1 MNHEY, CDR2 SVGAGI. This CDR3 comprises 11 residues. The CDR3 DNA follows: TGTGCCAGCAGCAAGCTGTCCGAGCAGTACTTC. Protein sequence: CASSKLSEQYF.

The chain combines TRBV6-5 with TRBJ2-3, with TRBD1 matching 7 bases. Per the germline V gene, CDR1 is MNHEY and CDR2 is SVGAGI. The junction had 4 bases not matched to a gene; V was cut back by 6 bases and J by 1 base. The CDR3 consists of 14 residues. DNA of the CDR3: TGTGCCAGCAGATTCGGACAGGGCACAGATACGCAGTATTTT. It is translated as CASRFGQGTDTQYF.

CDR3 amino acids: CASSLRLAGDYEQYF. The CDR3 coding sequence is TGTGCCAGCAGCTTACGTCTAGCGGGAGATTACGAGCAGTACTTC. The V and J genes are TRBV7-4 and TRBJ2-7; 10 nucleotides line up with TRBD2. The CDR3 length is 15 residues. V was clipped by 2 bases and J by 4 bases; unmatched bases: 5. Germline-derived CDR1 and CDR2 are SGHVT and SQSDAQ.

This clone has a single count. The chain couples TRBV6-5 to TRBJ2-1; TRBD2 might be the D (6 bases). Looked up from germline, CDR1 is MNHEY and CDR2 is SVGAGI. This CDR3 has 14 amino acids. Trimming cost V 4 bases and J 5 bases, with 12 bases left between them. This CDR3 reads CASSSPGGDNEQFF. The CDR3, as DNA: TGTGCCAGCAGTTCCCCCGGCGGGGACAATGAGCAGTTCTTC.

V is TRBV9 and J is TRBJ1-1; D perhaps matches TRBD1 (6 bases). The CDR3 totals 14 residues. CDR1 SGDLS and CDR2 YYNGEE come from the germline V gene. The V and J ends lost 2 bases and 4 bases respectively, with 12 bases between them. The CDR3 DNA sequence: TGTGCCAGCAGCGTCCATACAGGGAGCACTGAAGCTTTCTTT. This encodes CASSVHTGSTEAFF.

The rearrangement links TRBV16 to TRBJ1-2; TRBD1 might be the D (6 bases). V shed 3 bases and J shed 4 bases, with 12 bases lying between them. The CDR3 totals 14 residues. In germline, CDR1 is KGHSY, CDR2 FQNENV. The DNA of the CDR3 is TGTGCCAGCAGCCACCCCGACAGGAGCTATGGCTACACCTTC. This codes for CASSHPDRSYGYTF.

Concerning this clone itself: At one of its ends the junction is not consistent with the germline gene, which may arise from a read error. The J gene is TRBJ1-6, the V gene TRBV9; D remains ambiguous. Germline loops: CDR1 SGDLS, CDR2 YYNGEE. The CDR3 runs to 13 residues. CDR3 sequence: CARGMAYNSPLHF. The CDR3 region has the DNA TGCGCGAGAGGGATGGCCTATAATTCACCCCTCCACTTT.

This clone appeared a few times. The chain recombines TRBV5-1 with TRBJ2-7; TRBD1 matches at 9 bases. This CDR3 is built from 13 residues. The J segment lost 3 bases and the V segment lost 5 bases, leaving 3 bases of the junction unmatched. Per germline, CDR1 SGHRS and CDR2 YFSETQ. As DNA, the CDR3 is TGCGCCAGCAGGGCGACAGGGGGCTACGAGCAGTACTTC. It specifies CASRATGGYEQYF. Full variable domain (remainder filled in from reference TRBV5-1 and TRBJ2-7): KAGVTQTPRYLIKTRGQQVTLSCSPISGHRSVSWYQQTPGQGLQFLFEYFSETQRNKGNFPGRFSGRQFSNSRSEMNVSTLELGDSALYLCASRATGGYEQYFGPGTRLTVT.

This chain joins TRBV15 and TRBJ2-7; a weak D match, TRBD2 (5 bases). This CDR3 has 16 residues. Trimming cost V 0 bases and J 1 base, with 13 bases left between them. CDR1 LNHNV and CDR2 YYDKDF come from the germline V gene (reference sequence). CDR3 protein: CATSRDQAGVSYEQYF. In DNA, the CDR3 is TGTGCCACCAGCAGAGATCAGGCGGGTGTGTCCTACGAGCAGTACTTC.

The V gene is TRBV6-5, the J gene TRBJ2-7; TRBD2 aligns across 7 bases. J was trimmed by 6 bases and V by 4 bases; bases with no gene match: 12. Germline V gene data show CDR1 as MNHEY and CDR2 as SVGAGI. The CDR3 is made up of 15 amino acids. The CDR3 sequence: CASSWEPSTGGEQYF. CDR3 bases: TGTGCCAGCAGTTGGGAGCCGTCCACGGGGGGCGAGCAGTACTTC.

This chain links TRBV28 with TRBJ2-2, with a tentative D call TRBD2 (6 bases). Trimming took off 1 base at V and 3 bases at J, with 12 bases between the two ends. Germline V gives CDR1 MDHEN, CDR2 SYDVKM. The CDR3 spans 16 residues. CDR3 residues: CASSLLGEVHTGELFF. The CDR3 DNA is TGTGCCAGCAGTTTATTGGGGGAGGTCCACACCGGGGAGCTGTTTTTT.

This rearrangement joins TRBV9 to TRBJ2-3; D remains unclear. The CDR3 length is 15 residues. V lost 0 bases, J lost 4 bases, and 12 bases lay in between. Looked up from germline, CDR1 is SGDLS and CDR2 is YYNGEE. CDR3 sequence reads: CASSVGPGEADTQYF. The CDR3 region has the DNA TGTGCCAGCAGCGTAGGTCCCGGAGAGGCAGATACGCAGTATTTT.

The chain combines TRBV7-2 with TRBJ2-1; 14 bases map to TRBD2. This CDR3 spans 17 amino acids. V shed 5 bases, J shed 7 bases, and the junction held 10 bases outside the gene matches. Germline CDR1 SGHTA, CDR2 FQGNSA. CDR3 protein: CASSATSGRAVINEQFF. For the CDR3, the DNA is TGTGCCAGCAGCGCGACTAGCGGGAGGGCCGTAATAAATGAGCAGTTCTTC.

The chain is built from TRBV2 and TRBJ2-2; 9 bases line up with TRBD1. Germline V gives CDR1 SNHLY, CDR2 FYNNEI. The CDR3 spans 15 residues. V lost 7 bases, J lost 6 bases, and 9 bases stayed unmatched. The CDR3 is CASIPGQGYPGELFF. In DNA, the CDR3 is TGTGCCAGCATCCCGGGACAGGGTTATCCCGGGGAGCTGTTTTTT.

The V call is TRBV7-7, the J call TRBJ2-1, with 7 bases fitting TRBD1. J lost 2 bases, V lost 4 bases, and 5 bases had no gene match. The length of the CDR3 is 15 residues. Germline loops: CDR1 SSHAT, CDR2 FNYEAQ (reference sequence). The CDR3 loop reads CASSSGDSAYNEQFF. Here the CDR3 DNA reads TGTGCCAGCAGCTCAGGGGACAGCGCCTACAATGAGCAGTTCTTC. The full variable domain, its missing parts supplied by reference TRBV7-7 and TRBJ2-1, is GAGVSQSPRYKVTKRGQDVTLRCDPISSHATLYWYQQALGQGPEFLTYFNYEAQPDKSGLPSDRFSAERPEGSISTLTIQRTEQRDSAMYRCASSSGDSAYNEQFFGPGTRLTVL.

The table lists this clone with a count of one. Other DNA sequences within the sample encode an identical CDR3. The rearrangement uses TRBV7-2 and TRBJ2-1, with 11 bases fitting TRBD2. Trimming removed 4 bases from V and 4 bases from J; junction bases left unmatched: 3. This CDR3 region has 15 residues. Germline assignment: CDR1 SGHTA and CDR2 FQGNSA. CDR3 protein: CASSSGLAVYNEQFF. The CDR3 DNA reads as TGTGCCAGCAGCTCGGGACTAGCGGTATACAATGAGCAGTTCTTC.

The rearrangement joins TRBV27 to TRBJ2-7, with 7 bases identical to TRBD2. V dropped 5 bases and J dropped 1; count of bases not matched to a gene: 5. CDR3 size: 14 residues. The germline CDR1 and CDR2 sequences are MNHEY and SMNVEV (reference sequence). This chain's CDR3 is CASSRAGRSYEQYF. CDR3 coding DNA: TGTGCCAGCAGTCGAGCCGGGAGGTCCTACGAGCAGTACTTC.

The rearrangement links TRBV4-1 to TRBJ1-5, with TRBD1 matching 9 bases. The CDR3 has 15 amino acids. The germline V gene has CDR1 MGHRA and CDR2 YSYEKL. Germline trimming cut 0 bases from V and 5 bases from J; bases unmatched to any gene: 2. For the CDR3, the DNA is TGCGCCAGCAGCCAAGATGGACAGGGGCATCAGCCCCAGCATTTT. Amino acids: CASSQDGQGHQPQHF.

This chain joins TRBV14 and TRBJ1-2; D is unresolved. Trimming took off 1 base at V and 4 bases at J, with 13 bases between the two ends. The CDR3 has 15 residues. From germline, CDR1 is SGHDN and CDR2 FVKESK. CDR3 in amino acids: CASSQGRGRTYGYTF. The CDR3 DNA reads TGTGCCAGCAGCCAAGGTCGAGGGAGGACCTATGGCTACACCTTC. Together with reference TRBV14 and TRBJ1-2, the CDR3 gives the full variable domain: EAGVTQFPSHSVIEKGQTVTLRCDPISGHDNLYWYRRVMGKEIKFLLHFVKESKQDESGMPNNRFLAERTGGTYSTLKVQPAELEDSGVYFCASSQGRGRTYGYTFGSGTRLTVV.